Reported below is one TCR beta chain. The antigen remains unidentified. The data were taken from a study of PD-1 blockade in mismatch repair-deficient tumors. A few pembrolizumab responders had their TCRs sequenced. Study-level findings and limits: Tumor-resident clones, often undetectable pretreatment in blood, expanded then contracted after pembrolizumab.

Germline V lookup: CDR1 LGHNA, CDR2 YSLEER. The CDR3 has 13 amino acids. V was clipped by 2 bases and J by 7 bases; unmatched bases: 0. Sequencing was performed with immunoSEQ multiplex PCR; in TCRdb, only in-frame clones are kept and a portion is missing. The profile shows under 75,000 clones, 88% of them singletons. This receptor was obtained from an adult with mismatch repair-deficient cancer. This material consisted of peripheral blood, taken 52 weeks after starting pembrolizumab. J is TRBJ2-2 and V is TRBV4-3; 8 bases are shared with TRBD2. CDR3 amino acids: CASSQRGGGELFF. The CDR3 DNA follows: TGCGCCAGCAGCCAACGGGGGGGCGGGGAGCTGTTTTTT.